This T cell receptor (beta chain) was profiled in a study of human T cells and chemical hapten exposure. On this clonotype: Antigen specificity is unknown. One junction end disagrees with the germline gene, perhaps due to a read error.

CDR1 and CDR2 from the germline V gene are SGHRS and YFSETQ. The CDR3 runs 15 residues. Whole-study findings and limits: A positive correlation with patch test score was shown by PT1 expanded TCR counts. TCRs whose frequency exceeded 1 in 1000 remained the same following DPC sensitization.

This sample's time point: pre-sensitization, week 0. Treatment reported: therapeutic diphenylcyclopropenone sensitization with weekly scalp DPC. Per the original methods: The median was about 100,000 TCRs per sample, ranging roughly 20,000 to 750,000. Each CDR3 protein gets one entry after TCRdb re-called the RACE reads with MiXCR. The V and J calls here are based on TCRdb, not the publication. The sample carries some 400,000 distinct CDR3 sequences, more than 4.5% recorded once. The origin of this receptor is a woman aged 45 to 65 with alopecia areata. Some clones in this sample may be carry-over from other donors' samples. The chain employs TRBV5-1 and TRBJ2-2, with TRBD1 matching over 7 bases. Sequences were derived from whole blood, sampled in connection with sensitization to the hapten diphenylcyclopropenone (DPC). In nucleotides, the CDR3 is TGCACCAGCAGCTTGGGGACAGCAAACACCGGGGAGCTGTTTTTT. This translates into CTSSLGTANTGELFF.